This T cell receptor (beta chain) was identified in a study of T cell responses to AZD1222 COVID-19 vaccine. About the research overall: Researchers grouped second doses given at about 4 or about 12 weeks into one pool. Study conclusions and caveats: Dominant CD4 TCR responses targeted spike regions 160-218 and 743-854. Spike-specific TCR breadth and depth grew following two AZD1222 doses.

Germline CDR1 and CDR2: SGHTA and FQGNSA. V was clipped by 3 bases and J by 16 bases, with 19 bases between them. This CDR3 spans 13 amino acids. Regarding this clone: Its antigen is unknown.

Method: immunoSEQ multiplex PCR; TCRdb's copy keeps in-frame clones and lacks some. The table records more than 100,000 clones, 85% to 90% of them present only once. This specimen was peripheral blood, taken on day 0 of AZD1222 vaccination. This clonotype originated in an adult in good health. V and J are TRBV7-2 and TRBJ2-1; unclear D gene. CDR3: CASSLNLRPEFFF. The CDR3 coding sequence is TGTGCCAGCAGCTTGAACCTCCGACCCGAGTTTTTCTTC. The entire variable domain, with the rest obtained from reference TRBV7-2 and TRBJ2-1, is as follows: GAGVSQSPSNKVTEKGKDVELRCDPISGHTALYWYRQSLGQGLEFLIYFQGNSAPDKSGLPSDRFSAERTGGSVSTLTIQRTQQEDSAVYLCASSLNLRPEFFFGPGTRLTVL.